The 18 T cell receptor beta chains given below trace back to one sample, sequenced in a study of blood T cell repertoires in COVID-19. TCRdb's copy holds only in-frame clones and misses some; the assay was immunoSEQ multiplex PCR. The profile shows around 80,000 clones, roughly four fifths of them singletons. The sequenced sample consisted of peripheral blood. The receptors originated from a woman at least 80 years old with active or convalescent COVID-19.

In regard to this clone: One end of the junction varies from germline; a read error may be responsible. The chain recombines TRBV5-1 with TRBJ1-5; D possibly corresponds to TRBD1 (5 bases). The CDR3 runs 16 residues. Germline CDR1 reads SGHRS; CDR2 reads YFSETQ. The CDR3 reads CANSLSGGDFGQPQHF. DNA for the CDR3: TGCGCCAACAGCTTATCTGGGGGGGACTTTGGGCAGCCCCAGCATTTT.

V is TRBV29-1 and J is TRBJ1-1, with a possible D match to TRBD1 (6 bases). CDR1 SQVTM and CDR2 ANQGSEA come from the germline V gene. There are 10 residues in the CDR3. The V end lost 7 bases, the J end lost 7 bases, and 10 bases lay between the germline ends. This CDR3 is CSAGTSEAFF. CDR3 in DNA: TGCAGCGCAGGGACAAGTGAAGCTTTCTTT.

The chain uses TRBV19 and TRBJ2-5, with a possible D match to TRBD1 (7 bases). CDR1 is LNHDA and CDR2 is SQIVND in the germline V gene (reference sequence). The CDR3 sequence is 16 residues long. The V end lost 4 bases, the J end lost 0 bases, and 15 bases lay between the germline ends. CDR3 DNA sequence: TGTGCCAGTAGTACTTGGGGGGACAGCCACCAAGAGACCCAGTACTTC. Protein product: CASSTWGDSHQETQYF.

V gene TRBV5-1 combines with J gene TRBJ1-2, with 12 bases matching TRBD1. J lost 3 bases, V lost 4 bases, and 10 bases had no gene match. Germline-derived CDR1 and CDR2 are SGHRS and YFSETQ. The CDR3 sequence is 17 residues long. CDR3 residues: CASSHGTGGSVYYGYTF. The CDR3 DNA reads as TGCGCCAGCAGCCATGGGACAGGGGGCTCTGTTTACTATGGCTACACCTTC.

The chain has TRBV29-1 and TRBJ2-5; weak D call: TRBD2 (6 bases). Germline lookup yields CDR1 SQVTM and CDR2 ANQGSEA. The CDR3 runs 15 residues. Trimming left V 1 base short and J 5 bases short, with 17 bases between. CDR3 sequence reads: CSVEVPEGRAETQYF. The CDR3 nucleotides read TGCAGCGTTGAAGTTCCGGAGGGTCGGGCCGAGACCCAGTACTTC. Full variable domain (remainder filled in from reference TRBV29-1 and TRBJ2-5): SAVISQKPSRDICQRGTSLTIQCQVDSQVTMMFWYRQQPGQSLTLIATANQGSEATYESGFVIDKFPISRPNLTFSTLTVSNMSPEDSSIYLCSVEVPEGRAETQYFGPGTRLLVL.

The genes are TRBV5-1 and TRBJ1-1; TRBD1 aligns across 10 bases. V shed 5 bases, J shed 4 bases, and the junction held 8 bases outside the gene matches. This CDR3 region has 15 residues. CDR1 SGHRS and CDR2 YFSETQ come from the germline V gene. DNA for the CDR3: TGCGCCAGCAGGAGGACAGGGGGTGTGAGCACTGAAGCTTTCTTT. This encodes CASRRTGGVSTEAFF. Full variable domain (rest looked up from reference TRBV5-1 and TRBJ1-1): KAGVTQTPRYLIKTRGQQVTLSCSPISGHRSVSWYQQTPGQGLQFLFEYFSETQRNKGNFPGRFSGRQFSNSRSEMNVSTLELGDSALYLCASRRTGGVSTEAFFGQGTRLTVV.

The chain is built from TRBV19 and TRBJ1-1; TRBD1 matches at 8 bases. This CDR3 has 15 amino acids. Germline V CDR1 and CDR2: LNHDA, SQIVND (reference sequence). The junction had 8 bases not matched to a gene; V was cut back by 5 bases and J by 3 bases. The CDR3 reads CASSPGPDRDTEAFF. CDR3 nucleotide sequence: TGTGCCAGTAGTCCAGGACCGGACAGGGACACTGAAGCTTTCTTT.

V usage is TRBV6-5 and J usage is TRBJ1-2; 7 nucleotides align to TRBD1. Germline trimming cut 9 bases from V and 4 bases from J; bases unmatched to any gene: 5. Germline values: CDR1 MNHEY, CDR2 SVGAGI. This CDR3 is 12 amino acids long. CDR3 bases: TGTGCCAGTCCGACAGGGCGCTATGGCTACACCTTC. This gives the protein CASPTGRYGYTF.

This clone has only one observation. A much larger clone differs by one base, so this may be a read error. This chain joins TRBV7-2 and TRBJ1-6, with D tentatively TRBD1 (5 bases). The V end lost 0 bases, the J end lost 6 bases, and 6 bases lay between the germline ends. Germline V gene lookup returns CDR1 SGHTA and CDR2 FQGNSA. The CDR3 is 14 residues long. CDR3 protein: CASSLAGGNSPLHF. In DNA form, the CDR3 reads TGTGCCAGCAGCTTAGCGGGGGGTAATTCACCCCTCCACTTT.

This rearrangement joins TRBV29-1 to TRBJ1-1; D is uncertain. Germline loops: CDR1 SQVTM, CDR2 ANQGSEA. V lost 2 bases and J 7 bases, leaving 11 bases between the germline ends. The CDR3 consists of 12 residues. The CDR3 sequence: CSVELSGGEAFF. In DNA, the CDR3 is TGCAGCGTTGAACTGTCAGGTGGTGAAGCTTTCTTT.

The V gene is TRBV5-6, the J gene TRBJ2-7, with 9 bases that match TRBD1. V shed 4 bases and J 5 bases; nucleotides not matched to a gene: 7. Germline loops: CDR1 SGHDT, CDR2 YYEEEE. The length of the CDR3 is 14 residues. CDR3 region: CASSTPGQGHEQYF. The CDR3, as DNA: TGTGCCAGCAGCACCCCGGGACAGGGCCACGAGCAGTACTTC.

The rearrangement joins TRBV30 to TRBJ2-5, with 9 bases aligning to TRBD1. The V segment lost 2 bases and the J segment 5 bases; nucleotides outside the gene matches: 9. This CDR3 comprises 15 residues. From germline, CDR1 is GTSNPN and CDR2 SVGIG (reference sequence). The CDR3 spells CAWSTKTGGTETQYF. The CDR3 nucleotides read TGTGCCTGGAGTACCAAAACAGGGGGCACGGAGACCCAGTACTTC.

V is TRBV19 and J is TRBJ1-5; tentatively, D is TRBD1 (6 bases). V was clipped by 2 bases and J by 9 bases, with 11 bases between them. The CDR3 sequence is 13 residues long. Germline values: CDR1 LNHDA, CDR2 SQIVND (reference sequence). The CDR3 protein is CASSISRGRPQHF. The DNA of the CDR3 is TGTGCCAGTAGTATAAGCAGGGGAAGGCCCCAGCATTTT.

CDR3 nucleotide sequence: TGTGCCAGCAGCCCCCGTGGCGGGGGGGGGTCAGATACGCAGTATTTT. Translated, it gives CASSPRGGGGSDTQYF. V gene TRBV14 combines with J gene TRBJ2-3, with 9 bases identical to TRBD2. There are 16 residues in the CDR3. Germline loops: CDR1 SGHDN, CDR2 FVKESK. The ends lost 4 bases at V and 4 bases at J; junction bases unmatched: 9.

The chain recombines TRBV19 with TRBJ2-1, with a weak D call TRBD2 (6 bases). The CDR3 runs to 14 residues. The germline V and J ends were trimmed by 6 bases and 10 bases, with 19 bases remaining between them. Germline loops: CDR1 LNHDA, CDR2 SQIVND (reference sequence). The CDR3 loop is CASRPGLVKAEQFF. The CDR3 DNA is TGTGCCAGTAGACCGGGACTCGTGAAAGCCGAGCAGTTCTTC.

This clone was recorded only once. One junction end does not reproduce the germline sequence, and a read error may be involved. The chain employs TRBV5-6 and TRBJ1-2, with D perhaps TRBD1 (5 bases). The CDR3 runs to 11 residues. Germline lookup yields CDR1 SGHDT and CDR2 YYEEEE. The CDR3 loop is CASSYLGTPSF. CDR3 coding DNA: TGTGCCAGCAGCTACCTGGGGACTCCCTCCTTC. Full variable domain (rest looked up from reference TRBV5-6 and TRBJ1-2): DAGVTQSPTHLIKTRGQQVTLRCSPKSGHDTVSWYQQALGQGPQFIFQYYEEEERQRGNFPDRFSGHQFPNYSSELNVNALLLGDSALYLCASSYLGTPSFGSGTRLTVV.

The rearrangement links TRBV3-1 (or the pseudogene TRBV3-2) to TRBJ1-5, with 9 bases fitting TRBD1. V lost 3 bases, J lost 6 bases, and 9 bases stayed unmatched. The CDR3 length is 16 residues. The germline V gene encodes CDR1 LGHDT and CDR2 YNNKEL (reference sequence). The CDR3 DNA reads TGTGCCAGCAGCCACCTAGGGGGACAGGGCGGTCAGCCCCAGCATTTT. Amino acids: CASSHLGGQGGQPQHF.

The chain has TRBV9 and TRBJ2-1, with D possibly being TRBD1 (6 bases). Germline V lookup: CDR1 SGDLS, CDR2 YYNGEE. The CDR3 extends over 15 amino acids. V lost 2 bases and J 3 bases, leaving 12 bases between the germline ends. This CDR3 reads CASSVSGTSYNEQFF. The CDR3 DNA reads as TGTGCCAGCAGCGTTTCCGGGACAAGCTACAATGAGCAGTTCTTC.